The present T cell receptor beta chain was sequenced within a study of blood T cell repertoires in COVID-19. About the study: COVID-19 samples collected from the United States, Italy and Spain covered acute and convalescent phases. PBMCs, B-cell-depleted T cells, or T cells were the source of the cDNA or gDNA that made up the material.

Per the authors' pipeline: Amplified reference gene primers provided the basis for estimating nucleated cell counts. Generated by immunoSEQ multiplex PCR, the TCRdb table keeps only in-frame clones and is missing some. The V and J calls and clone size come from that table; D and trimming were worked out from the DNA. The sample lists 120,000 or so clones; over 55% were seen once. This CDR3 contains 15 residues. V gave up 5 bases and J gave up 5 bases; unmatched junction bases: 6. Germline CDR1 is SEHNR and CDR2 is FQNEAQ (reference sequence). The chain recombines TRBV7-9 with TRBJ2-5, with 12 nucleotides matching TRBD2. The sequence came from a woman in her seventies with acute or convalescent COVID-19. Sequenced material: peripheral blood. The CDR3 protein is CASSHGLAGTETQYF. DNA of the CDR3: TGTGCCAGCAGCCACGGACTAGCGGGGACGGAGACCCAGTACTTC.